This T cell receptor (beta chain) stems from a study of T cell responses to AZD1222 COVID-19 vaccine. For this clone: What it recognizes is unknown.

General study results and limits: Nearly half of spike-specific TCRs reportedly go after variant regions that carry no mutations. Females outnumbered males among donors, who were mostly white British; clonal diversity was possibly underestimated. Receipt of two AZD1222 doses was followed by a rise in Spike-specific TCR breadth and depth.

This table comes from immunoSEQ multiplex PCR, and its TCRdb copy is limited to in-frame clones, with some not included. Here the sample spans roughly 100,000 clones, 85% to 90% being singletons. The TCR comes from an adult in good health. The specimen was peripheral blood, collected on day 0 of AZD1222 vaccination.

The chain's CDR3 is CASSQDADSSGNTIYF. CDR3 DNA sequence: TGCGCCAGCAGCCAAGATGCGGACAGCTCTGGAAACACCATATATTTT. This chain connects TRBV4-3 to TRBJ1-3; tentative D call: TRBD1 (6 bases). Trimming left V 0 bases short and J 0 bases short, with 9 bases between. Germline values: CDR1 LGHNA, CDR2 YSLEER. The CDR3 is 16 amino acids.